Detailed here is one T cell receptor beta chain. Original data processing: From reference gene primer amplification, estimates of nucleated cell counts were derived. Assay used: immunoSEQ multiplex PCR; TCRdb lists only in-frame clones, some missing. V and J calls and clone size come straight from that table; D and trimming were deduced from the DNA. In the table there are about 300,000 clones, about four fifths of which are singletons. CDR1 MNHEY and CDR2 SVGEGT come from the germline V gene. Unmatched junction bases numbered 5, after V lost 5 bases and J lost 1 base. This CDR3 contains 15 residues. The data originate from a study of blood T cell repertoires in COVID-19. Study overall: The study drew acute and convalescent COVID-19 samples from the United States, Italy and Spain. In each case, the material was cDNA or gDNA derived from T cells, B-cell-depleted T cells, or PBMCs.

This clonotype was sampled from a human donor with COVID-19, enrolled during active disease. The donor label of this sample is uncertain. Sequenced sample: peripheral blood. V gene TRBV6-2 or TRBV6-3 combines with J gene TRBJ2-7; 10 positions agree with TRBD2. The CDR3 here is CASSARLAGSYEQYF. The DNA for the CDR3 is TGTGCCAGCAGTGCGAGACTAGCGGGTTCCTACGAGCAGTACTTC.